The T cell receptor beta chain described here comes from a study of neurological immune-mediated disorders. Study results and caveats: Multiple sclerosis patients had less TCR clonal expansion than even healthy controls, unlike HTLV-1-associated myelopathy. Private repertoires in all groups were suggested by the absence of shared CDR3 amino acid sequences among expanded clones across subjects.

This clonotype was found many times. No antigen is known for it. Per germline, CDR1 SQVTM and CDR2 ANQGSEA. V was shortened by 6 bases and J by 2 bases, with 8 bases between the two germline ends. The CDR3 spans 11 residues. As for the cDNA, it was generated by 5'RACE with 10-nucleotide random UMIs. TCRdb reprocessed the 5' RACE reads with MiXCR, giving one entry per CDR3 protein. The sample shows about 79,000 distinct CDR3 sequences, about 14% of them seen only once. Sample: PBMCs. The chain links TRBV29-1 to TRBJ2-7; no clear D gene. This TCR was recovered from a woman aged 50 to 60 in good health. CDR3 nucleotides: TGCAGCGTATCCGTTACCTACGAGCAGTACTTC. Its protein is CSVSVTYEQYF.